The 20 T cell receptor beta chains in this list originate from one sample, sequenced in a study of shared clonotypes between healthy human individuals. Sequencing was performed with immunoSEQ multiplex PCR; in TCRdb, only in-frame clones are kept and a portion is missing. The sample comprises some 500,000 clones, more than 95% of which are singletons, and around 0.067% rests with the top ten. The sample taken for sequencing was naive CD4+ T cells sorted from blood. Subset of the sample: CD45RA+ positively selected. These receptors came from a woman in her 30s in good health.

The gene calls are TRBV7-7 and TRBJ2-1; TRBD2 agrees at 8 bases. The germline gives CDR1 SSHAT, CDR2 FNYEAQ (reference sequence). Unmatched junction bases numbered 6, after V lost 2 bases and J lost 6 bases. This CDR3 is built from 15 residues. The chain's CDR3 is CASSLLSGSGNEQFF. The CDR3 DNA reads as TGTGCCAGCAGCTTATTGAGCGGGAGCGGCAATGAGCAGTTCTTC.

The CDR3 DNA reads as TGTGCCAGCAGCTCAAAGACACTACGTTACGGTAGGAACTACGAGCAGTACTTC. Protein sequence: CASSSKTLRYGRNYEQYF. The rearrangement uses TRBV13 and TRBJ2-7; D remains ambiguous. V was trimmed by 4 bases and J by 3 bases, leaving 25 bases between them. This CDR3 spans 18 amino acids. Germline-derived CDR1 and CDR2 are PRHDT and FYEKMQ (reference sequence).

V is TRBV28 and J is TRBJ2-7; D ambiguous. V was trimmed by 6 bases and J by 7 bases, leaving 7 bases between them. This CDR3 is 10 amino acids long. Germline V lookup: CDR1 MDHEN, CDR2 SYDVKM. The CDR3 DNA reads TGTGCCAGCAGGCGTAAGGAGCAGTACTTC. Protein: CASRRKEQYF.

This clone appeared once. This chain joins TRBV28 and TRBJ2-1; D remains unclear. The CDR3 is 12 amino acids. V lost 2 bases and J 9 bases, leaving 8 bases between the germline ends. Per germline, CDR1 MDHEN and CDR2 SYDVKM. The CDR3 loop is CASSLSVGEQFF. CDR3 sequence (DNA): TGTGCCAGCAGTTTAAGCGTCGGTGAGCAGTTCTTC.

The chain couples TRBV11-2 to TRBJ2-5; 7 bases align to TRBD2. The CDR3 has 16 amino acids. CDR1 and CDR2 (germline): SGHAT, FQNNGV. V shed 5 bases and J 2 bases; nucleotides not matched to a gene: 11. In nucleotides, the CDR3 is TGTGCCAGCAGCCCTCTTCTGGGAGGGCGGCAAGAGACCCAGTACTTC. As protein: CASSPLLGGRQETQYF.

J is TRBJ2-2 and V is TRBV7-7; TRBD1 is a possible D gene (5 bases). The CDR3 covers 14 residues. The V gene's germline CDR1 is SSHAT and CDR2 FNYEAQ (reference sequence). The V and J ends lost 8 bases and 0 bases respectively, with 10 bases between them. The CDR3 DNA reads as TGTGCCAGCGGTAGGGGAACGAACACCGGGGAGCTGTTTTTT. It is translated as CASGRGTNTGELFF.

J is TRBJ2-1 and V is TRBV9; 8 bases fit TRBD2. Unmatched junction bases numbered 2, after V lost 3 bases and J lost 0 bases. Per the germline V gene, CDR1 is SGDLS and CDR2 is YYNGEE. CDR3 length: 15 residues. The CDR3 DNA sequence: TGTGCCAGCAGCGCCCTAGCGGGCTCCTACAATGAGCAGTTCTTC. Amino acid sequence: CASSALAGSYNEQFF.

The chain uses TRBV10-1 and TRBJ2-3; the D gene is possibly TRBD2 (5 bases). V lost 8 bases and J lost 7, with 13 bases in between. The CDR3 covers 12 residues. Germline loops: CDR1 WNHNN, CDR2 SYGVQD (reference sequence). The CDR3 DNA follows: TGCGCCAGCGGGGAGACCCTAAATACGCAGTATTTT. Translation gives CASGETLNTQYF.

In nucleotides, the CDR3 is TGCGCCAGCATCGACAGGGCTAAAACCGGGGAGCTGTTTTTT. Residues: CASIDRAKTGELFF. The chain couples TRBV5-1 to TRBJ2-2, with 7 nucleotides matching TRBD1. V lost 6 bases, J lost 5 bases, and 7 bases stayed unmatched. Germline V CDR1 and CDR2: SGHRS, YFSETQ. The CDR3 has 14 amino acids.

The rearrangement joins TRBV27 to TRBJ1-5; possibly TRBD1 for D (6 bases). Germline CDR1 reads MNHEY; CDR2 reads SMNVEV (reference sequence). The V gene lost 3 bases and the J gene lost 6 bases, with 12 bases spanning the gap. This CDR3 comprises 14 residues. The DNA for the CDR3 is TGTGCCAGCAGTTTTACAGGGTACGGTCAGCCCCAGCATTTT. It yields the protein CASSFTGYGQPQHF.

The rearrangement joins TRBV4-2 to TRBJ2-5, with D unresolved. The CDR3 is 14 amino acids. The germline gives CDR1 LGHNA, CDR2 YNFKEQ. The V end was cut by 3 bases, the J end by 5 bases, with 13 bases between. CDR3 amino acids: CASSHPGLAETQYF. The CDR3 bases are TGTGCCAGCAGCCACCCGGGCCTGGCTGAGACCCAGTACTTC.

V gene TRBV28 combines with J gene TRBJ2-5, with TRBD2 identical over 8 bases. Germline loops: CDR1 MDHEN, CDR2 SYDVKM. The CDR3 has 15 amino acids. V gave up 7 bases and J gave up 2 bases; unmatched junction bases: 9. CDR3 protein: CASNPSAGEQETQYF. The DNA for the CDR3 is TGTGCCAGCAATCCTTCAGCGGGAGAGCAAGAGACCCAGTACTTC.

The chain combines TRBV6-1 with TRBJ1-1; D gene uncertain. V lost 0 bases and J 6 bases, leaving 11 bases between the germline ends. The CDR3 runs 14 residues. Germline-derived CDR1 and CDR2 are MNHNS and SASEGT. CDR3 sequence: CASSEARRRAEAFF. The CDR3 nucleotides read TGTGCCAGCAGTGAAGCGCGGAGAAGGGCTGAAGCTTTCTTT.

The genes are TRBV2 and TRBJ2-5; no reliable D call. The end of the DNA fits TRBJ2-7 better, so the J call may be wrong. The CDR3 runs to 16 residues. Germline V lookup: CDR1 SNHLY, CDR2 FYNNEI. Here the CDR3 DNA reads TGTGCCAGCAGTTCTCCTCTATTACCTAGCTCCTACGAGCAGTACTTC. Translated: CASSSPLLPSSYEQYF.

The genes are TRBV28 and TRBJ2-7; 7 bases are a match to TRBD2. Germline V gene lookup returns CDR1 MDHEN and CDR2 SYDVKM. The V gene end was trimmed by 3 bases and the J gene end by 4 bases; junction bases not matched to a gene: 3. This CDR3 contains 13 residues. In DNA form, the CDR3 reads TGTGCCAGCAGTTTGGGGAGGGTATACGAGCAGTACTTC. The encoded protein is CASSLGRVYEQYF.

The CDR3 DNA is TGTGCCATCAGGTCGAAGGGGAACTATGGCTACACCTTC. Translation gives CAIRSKGNYGYTF. The V call is TRBV10-3, the J call TRBJ1-2; possibly TRBD1 for D (5 bases). CDR3 length: 13 amino acids. Germline V gene data show CDR1 as ENHRY and CDR2 as SYGVKD. The V gene lost 6 bases and the J gene lost 2 bases, with 10 bases spanning the gap.

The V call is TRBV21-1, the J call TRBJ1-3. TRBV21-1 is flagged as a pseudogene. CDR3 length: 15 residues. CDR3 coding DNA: TGTGCCAGCAGCTTCCCACGGGGGACTGGAAACACCATATATTTT. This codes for CASSFPRGTGNTIYF.

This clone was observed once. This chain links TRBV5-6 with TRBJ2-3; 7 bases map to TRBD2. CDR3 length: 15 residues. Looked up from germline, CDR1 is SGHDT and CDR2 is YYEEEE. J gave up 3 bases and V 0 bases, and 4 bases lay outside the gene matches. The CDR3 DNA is TGTGCCAGCAGCTTGGCGCTAGCGGCTACAGATACGCAGTATTTT. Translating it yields CASSLALAATDTQYF.

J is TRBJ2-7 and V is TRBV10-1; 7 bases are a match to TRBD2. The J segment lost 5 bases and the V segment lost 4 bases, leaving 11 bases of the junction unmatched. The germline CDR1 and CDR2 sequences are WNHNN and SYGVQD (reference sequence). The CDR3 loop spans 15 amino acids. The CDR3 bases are TGCGCCAGCAGTGGATCTAGCGGTGAACAGCACGAGCAGTACTTC. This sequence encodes CASSGSSGEQHEQYF.

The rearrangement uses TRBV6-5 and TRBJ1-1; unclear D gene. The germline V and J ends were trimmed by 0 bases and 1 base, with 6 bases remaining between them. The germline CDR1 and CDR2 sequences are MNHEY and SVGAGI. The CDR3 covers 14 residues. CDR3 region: CASSYSVSNTEAFF. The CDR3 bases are TGTGCCAGCAGTTACTCTGTCTCGAACACTGAAGCTTTCTTT.